This record concerns one T cell receptor (beta chain) sequence. Antigen unknown. This record belongs to a study of graft-versus-host responses after intestinal transplantation. The wider study: Anti-thymocyte globulin was used for induction in all recipients, who then took tacrolimus and steroids for around 3 years. The study, taken as a whole, reports: GvH clonotypes were identified within recipient marrow, with a subset emerging first in ileum or blood. There was an association between peak levels of circulating GvH clones and early post-transplant HvG declines.

Trimming left V 8 bases short and J 4 bases short, with 14 bases between. Germline-derived CDR1 and CDR2 are SQVTM and ANQGSEA. The CDR3 extends over 12 amino acids. Here immunoSEQ multiplex PCR was the method, and the copy in TCRdb shows in-frame clones only, minus some. The table records roughly 13,000 clones, just under 85% of them present only once. The chain recombines TRBV29-1 with TRBJ1-2, with D perhaps TRBD1 (6 bases). The sequencing here drew on PBMCs, taken after intestinal transplantation. This TCR was recovered from a human patient who received an intestinal transplant, so some T cells may come from the graft donor. The CDR3 loop reads CSIFQGSYGYTF. The CDR3 DNA follows: TGCAGCATTTTTCAGGGGAGCTATGGCTACACCTTC.